A single sample is the source of the 30 T cell receptor beta chains below, sequenced in a study of CD8+ T cells in alopecia areata (dated by TCRdb to the late 2010s). Preparation of the library involved the immunoSEQ multiplex PCR assay. RNA was extracted from all samples and reverse transcribed into cDNA as template for TCR sequencing. TCRdb retrieved this table from immuneACCESS and kept in-frame rearrangements only. Not all clones are present; in checked studies, unresolved V genes account for under half, and no reason is known for the remainder. For this sample there are approximately 180,000 clones; approximately 65% appear just once. Approximately 10% of the sample rests with the top ten. According to the study, the label for this sample's time point signals: baseline before oral tofacitinib. The sample here was CD8+ T cells sorted from blood, taken at week 0. Every receptor here comes from a human donor with alopecia areata.

V gene TRBV30 combines with J gene TRBJ2-7, with TRBD2 matching over 7 bases. The ends lost 4 bases at V and 6 bases at J; junction bases unmatched: 6. The CDR3 runs to 12 residues. Looked up from germline, CDR1 is GTSNPN and CDR2 is SVGIG (reference sequence). The CDR3 sequence is CAWKYGRAEQYF. The CDR3 DNA is TGTGCCTGGAAGTATGGGAGGGCCGAGCAGTACTTC. Complete variable domain (other parts from reference TRBV30 and TRBJ2-7): SQTIHQWPATLVQPVGSPLSLECTVEGTSNPNLYWYRQAAGRGLQLLFYSVGIGQISSEVPQNLSASRPQDRQFILSSKKLLLSDSGFYLCAWKYGRAEQYFGPGTRLTVT.

The DNA of the CDR3 is TGCAGCGTTGATGACAGCTACGAGCAGTACTTC. As protein: CSVDDSYEQYF. This chain connects TRBV29-1 to TRBJ2-7, with a tentative D call TRBD1 (5 bases). The CDR3 totals 11 residues. Germline CDR1 is SQVTM and CDR2 is ANQGSEA. The V gene lost 3 bases and the J gene lost 3 bases, with 6 bases spanning the gap.

This clone has more than one count but fewer than ten. This specimen includes other DNA sequences encoding the same CDR3. The CDR3 coding sequence is TGTGCCAGCAGCTGGGGGACGGGGAACACTGAAGCTTTCTTT. Translating gives CASSWGTGNTEAFF. The chain links TRBV5-6 to TRBJ1-1; a possible D gene is TRBD1 (5 bases). Germline V gene sequence: CDR1 SGHDT, CDR2 YYEEEE. Trimming took off 3 bases at V and 1 base at J, with 10 bases between the two ends. This CDR3 contains 14 residues.

V usage is TRBV29-1 and J usage is TRBJ2-1, with 12 bases matching TRBD1. CDR1 is SQVTM, CDR2 ANQGSEA, per germline. V lost 6 bases to trimming and J lost 7 bases; unmatched junction nucleotides: 7. The CDR3 totals 14 residues. The CDR3 coding sequence is TGCAGCGTCCTGGGACAGGGGGCATGGAATGAGCAGTTCTTC. Translated: CSVLGQGAWNEQFF.

The chain recombines TRBV19 with TRBJ2-7; D is possibly TRBD1 (8 bases). Between the trimmed V and J ends, which lost 10 bases and 2 bases, there was a span of 15 bases. The germline gives CDR1 LNHDA, CDR2 SQIVND (reference sequence). This CDR3 has 13 residues. CDR3 residues: CATRTGTTYEQYF. DNA of the CDR3: TGTGCCACCCGGACAGGGACTACCTACGAGCAGTACTTC.

V is TRBV7-2 and J is TRBJ1-5, with D hard to call. The V gene's germline CDR1 is SGHTA and CDR2 FQGNSA. The V gene lost 5 bases and the J gene lost 0 bases, with 2 bases spanning the gap. CDR3 length: 12 residues. This CDR3 is CASSDSNQPQHF. The CDR3 DNA follows: TGTGCCAGCAGCGATAGCAATCAGCCCCAGCATTTT.

The CDR3 DNA reads TGTGCCAGCAGCTTAGGCCTAATGCCGGTCGCGGATACGCAGTATTTT. It encodes CASSLGLMPVADTQYF. J is TRBJ2-3 and V is TRBV5-6; D is uncertain. There are 16 residues in the CDR3. Deletions cut 2 bases from V and 6 bases from J, with 19 bases between. From germline, CDR1 is SGHDT and CDR2 YYEEEE.

The chain has TRBV19 and TRBJ1-2; D gene uncertain. The CDR3 runs 13 residues. Trimming removed 4 bases from V and 5 bases from J, with 11 bases in between. The germline gives CDR1 LNHDA, CDR2 SQIVND (reference sequence). CDR3 bases: TGTGCCAGTAGTAGAGGTGCCAGGTATGGCTACACCTTC. Translated, it gives CASSRGARYGYTF.

About this clone: The junction does not match germline at one end; this may be a read error. V gene TRBV29-1 combines with J gene TRBJ2-2; TRBD1 agrees at 9 bases. The CDR3 is 14 amino acids. Germline CDR1 SQVTM, CDR2 ANQGSEA. The CDR3 bases are TGCAGCGCTGAACAGGGGGCGGGCACCGGGGAGCTGTTTTTT. This gives the protein CSAEQGAGTGELFF.

J is TRBJ1-1 and V is TRBV29-1; 7 bases match TRBD1. V lost 6 bases, J lost 7 bases, and 8 bases stayed unmatched. From germline, CDR1 is SQVTM and CDR2 ANQGSEA. The CDR3 consists of 12 residues. CDR3 region: CSVQSDRVEAFF. The DNA of the CDR3 is TGCAGCGTCCAAAGTGACAGGGTTGAAGCTTTCTTT.

The chain joins TRBV29-1 to TRBJ1-4; D call uncertain. The length of the CDR3 is 13 residues. Germline loops: CDR1 SQVTM, CDR2 ANQGSEA. V was pared by 6 bases and J by 7 bases, with 15 bases between. CDR3 sequence: CSVPGPGGEKLFF. CDR3 bases: TGCAGCGTCCCGGGCCCCGGCGGTGAAAAACTGTTTTTT.

V usage is TRBV2 and J usage is TRBJ2-1, with 9 bases fitting TRBD1. V gave up 6 bases and J gave up 10 bases; unmatched junction bases: 4. The CDR3 is made up of 12 amino acids. Germline V lookup: CDR1 SNHLY, CDR2 FYNNEI. CDR3: CASSGDRAEQFF. CDR3 nucleotides: TGTGCCAGCAGCGGGGACAGGGCGGAGCAGTTCTTC.

The rearrangement links TRBV2 to TRBJ1-5; D is unclear. The V end lost 4 bases, the J end lost 0 bases, and 7 bases lay between the germline ends. This CDR3 is built from 14 residues. CDR1 SNHLY and CDR2 FYNNEI come from the germline V gene. In nucleotides, the CDR3 is TGTGCCAGCAGTGCTACTAGTAGCAATCAGCCCCAGCATTTT. It translates to CASSATSSNQPQHF.

There are a few counts of this clone. The V call is TRBV11-2, the J call TRBJ2-7, with no clear D. CDR3 length: 16 amino acids. Germline lookup yields CDR1 SGHAT and CDR2 FQNNGV. Trimming cost V 2 bases and J 2 bases, with 16 bases left between them. The chain's CDR3 is CASSLSPLTPTYEQYF. In nucleotides, the CDR3 is TGTGCCAGCAGCTTATCCCCCCTGACACCAACCTACGAGCAGTACTTC.

The chain uses TRBV4-2 and TRBJ2-3, with D uncertain. The ends were cut back, 0 bases at V and 0 bases at J, with 13 bases in the middle. The germline gives CDR1 LGHNA, CDR2 YNFKEQ. The CDR3 sequence is 17 residues long. The CDR3 coding sequence is TGTGCCAGCAGCCAAGAAGGTGCACGTCCTAGCACAGATACGCAGTATTTT. Protein product: CASSQEGARPSTDTQYF.

The chain has TRBV27 and TRBJ1-5; D possibly corresponds to TRBD1 (5 bases). The CDR3 length is 13 residues. Germline CDR1 reads MNHEY; CDR2 reads SMNVEV (reference sequence). The V end lost 2 bases, the J end lost 7 bases, and 9 bases lay between the germline ends. The CDR3 sequence is CASSLIWGQPQHF. In DNA form, the CDR3 reads TGTGCCAGCAGTTTAATTTGGGGGCAGCCCCAGCATTTT.

In the case of this clone: The junction shows a germline mismatch at one end, possibly a read error. The chain combines TRBV27 with TRBJ2-7, with D unresolved. The CDR3 has 11 residues. Germline loops: CDR1 MNHEY, CDR2 SMNVEV (reference sequence). CDR3: CASGTRYEQYF. In nucleotides, the CDR3 is TGTGCCAGCGGCACCAGGTACGAACAGTACTTC.

The rearrangement uses TRBV27 and TRBJ2-7; the D gene is possibly TRBD2 (6 bases). V was pared by 6 bases and J by 5 bases, with 17 bases between. CDR1 MNHEY and CDR2 SMNVEV come from the germline V gene (reference sequence). This CDR3 has 14 amino acids. The CDR3 sequence is CASRPGGSQNEQYF. CDR3 sequence (DNA): TGTGCCAGCAGGCCCGGAGGGTCCCAAAACGAGCAGTACTTC.

This clone showed up just a few times. This chain joins TRBV29-1 and TRBJ2-1, with TRBD1 matching over 7 bases. This CDR3 region has 21 residues. The V gene's germline CDR1 is SQVTM and CDR2 ANQGSEA. J gave up 0 bases and V 3 bases, and 23 bases lay outside the gene matches. The CDR3 reads CSVDGAMNRGKNPFSYNEQFF. CDR3 nucleotides: TGCAGCGTTGATGGGGCAATGAACAGGGGAAAGAACCCATTCTCCTACAATGAGCAGTTCTTC.

The gene calls are TRBV19 and TRBJ1-5; D is undetermined. Deletions cut 1 base from V and 4 bases from J, with 5 bases between. The CDR3 is 13 residues long. In germline, CDR1 is LNHDA, CDR2 SQIVND (reference sequence). The CDR3 spells CASSIAPNQPQHF. CDR3 coding DNA: TGTGCCAGTAGTATAGCTCCTAATCAGCCCCAGCATTTT. Filled out from reference TRBV19 and TRBJ1-5, the complete variable domain reads DGGITQSPKYLFRKEGQNVTLSCEQNLNHDAMYWYRQDPGQGLRLIYYSQIVNDFQKGDIAEGYSVSREKKESFPLTVTSAQKNPTAFYLCASSIAPNQPQHFGDGTRLSIL.

The chain has TRBV2 and TRBJ1-6; 9 bases line up with TRBD1. Germline V lookup: CDR1 SNHLY, CDR2 FYNNEI. CDR3 length: 14 residues. The V segment lost 5 bases and the J segment 9 bases; nucleotides outside the gene matches: 5. CDR3 residues: CASSRTGEGSPLHF. The CDR3 DNA sequence: TGTGCCAGCAGTCGGACAGGGGAAGGTTCACCCCTCCACTTT.

In the case of this clone: The identical CDR3 is also encoded by other nucleotide sequences in the sample. The J gene is TRBJ2-2, the V gene TRBV20-1; D remains unclear. The CDR3 sequence is 11 residues long. V was pared by 6 bases and J by 5 bases, with 7 bases between. Germline V gene data show CDR1 as DFQATT and CDR2 as SNEGSKA (reference sequence). The DNA of the CDR3 is TGCAGTGCCCCACTTACCGGGGAGCTGTTTTTT. Its protein product is CSAPLTGELFF.

The chain employs TRBV6-5 and TRBJ2-5, with no clear D. V was shortened by 9 bases and J by 5 bases, with 7 bases between the two germline ends. CDR3 length equals 10 residues. Germline CDR1 MNHEY, CDR2 SVGAGI. CDR3 bases: TGTGCCAGGATAGAGGAGACCCAGTACTTC. This sequence encodes CARIEETQYF.

The rearrangement uses TRBV29-1 and TRBJ2-7, with D perhaps matching TRBD1 or TRBD2 (5 bases each). The CDR3 runs 13 residues. CDR1 is SQVTM and CDR2 is ANQGSEA in the germline V gene. V lost 6 bases, J lost 2 bases, and 14 bases lay in between. The CDR3 is CSVRDGSAYEQYF. Here the CDR3 DNA reads TGCAGCGTCCGGGACGGCTCAGCCTACGAGCAGTACTTC.

This clone was found a few times. The chain employs TRBV5-6 and TRBJ2-7; a weak D match, TRBD1 (6 bases). The V and J ends lost 5 bases and 2 bases respectively, with 20 bases between them. CDR1 is SGHDT and CDR2 is YYEEEE in the germline V gene. This CDR3 spans 16 amino acids. The CDR3 DNA follows: TGTGCCAGCAGTTACCTAACAGGGTACACAACCTACGAGCAGTACTTC. Encoded protein: CASSYLTGYTTYEQYF.

The chain's CDR3 is CASSLSRYEQYF. The DNA of the CDR3 is TGTGCCAGCAGCTTATCCCGCTACGAGCAGTACTTC. This chain connects TRBV7-8 to TRBJ2-7; D gene uncertain. The length of the CDR3 is 12 residues. The V gene's germline CDR1 is SGHVS and CDR2 FQNEAQ. The ends were cut back, 2 bases at V and 3 bases at J, with 5 bases in the middle.

The rearrangement uses TRBV5-1 and TRBJ2-5, with TRBD2 identical over 13 bases. Looked up from germline, CDR1 is SGHRS and CDR2 is YFSETQ. With V trimmed by 5 bases and J by 4 bases, 11 bases remained unmatched. This CDR3 is built from 17 residues. This chain's CDR3 is CASRTLAGGPFTETQYF. Here the CDR3 DNA reads TGCGCCAGCAGAACACTAGCGGGGGGGCCGTTCACAGAGACCCAGTACTTC.

CDR3 nucleotide sequence: TGTGCCAGCAGCTTAAATAGCGGGGGGGACCAAGAGACCCAGTACTTC. This sequence encodes CASSLNSGGDQETQYF. This chain joins TRBV13 and TRBJ2-5, with TRBD2 identical over 11 bases. With 2 bases clipped from V and 0 bases from J, the junction kept 2 bases outside the gene matches. Germline CDR1 PRHDT, CDR2 FYEKMQ (reference sequence). This CDR3 contains 16 residues.

The chain employs TRBV9 and TRBJ1-1; D is unclear. This CDR3 is 12 amino acids long. CDR1 is SGDLS and CDR2 is YYNGEE in the germline V gene. The V end lost 0 bases, the J end lost 6 bases, and 6 bases lay between the germline ends. In DNA, the CDR3 is TGTGCCAGCAGCGTAGCTTTTGCTGAAGCTTTCTTT. This gives the protein CASSVAFAEAFF.

The chain joins TRBV2 to TRBJ2-7; a possible D gene is TRBD2 (5 bases). Trimming cost V 1 base and J 5 bases, with 9 bases left between them. The CDR3 spans 13 residues. The germline CDR1 and CDR2 sequences are SNHLY and FYNNEI. The DNA of the CDR3 is TGTGCCAGCAGTGAAGGGAGGAGGAACGAGCAGTACTTC. It yields the protein CASSEGRRNEQYF.